This T cell receptor (beta chain) is drawn from a study of T-cell memory formation after mild COVID-19 (dated by TCRdb to the early 2020s). Concerning the study at large: TCR sequence clusters from the two donors were largely donor specific. Two young, previously healthy adult volunteers made up the cohort, one male and one female. T-cell clones expanding and contracting after mild COVID-19 in two donors were tracked by longitudinal TCRalpha and TCRbeta repertoire sequencing. Broad study findings and their caveats: SARS-CoV-2 specificity was not confirmed for the second-wave clones peaking on day 37. The study covered only a couple of mild cases, and larger cohorts including severe cases with pre-infection samples were considered necessary. Some responding clones were found in pre-infection memory, which suggests that pre-existing cross-reactive memory T cells took part in the SARS-CoV-2 response. Clones contracting from day 15 to 85 had balanced CD4/CD8 phenotypes, while a second wave expanding from day 15 to 37 was biased towards CD4+. Contracting CD4+ clones were found mainly in CM and EM memory subsets, while CD8+ clones were enriched in EMRA.

The CDR3 goes from the cysteine to the phenylalanine over 15 residues. CDR3 DNA is the only sequence kept; it has 45 bases, read in frame from the first base. CDR1 and CDR2 were assigned from the germline V gene as SGHRS and YFSETQ. Compared with germline, V lacks 1 base and J lacks 4 bases; bases without a gene match: 3. To note about this clonotype: The antigen this receptor binds is unknown. The input lacks base qualities; no much larger clone sits a single base away.

Ficoll-Paque density gradient centrifugation was the method used to isolate PBMCs. Sequencing used an Illumina NovaSeq 6000. Using 5'RACE with constant-segment primers, TCRalpha and TCRbeta cDNA libraries were constructed, with sample barcodes and unique molecular identifiers added in the process. RNA was extracted from every sample with Trizol reagent. Amplification of the libraries took two PCR steps, and the second step added a second sample barcode plus Illumina TruSeq adapters. Sequencing of the libraries was done on an Illumina NovaSeq, producing 2 x 150 bp paired-end reads. For the original study's pipeline: With migec v1.2.7, reads were demultiplexed and then collapsed into UMI-guided consensus sequences. With mixcr v2.1.11, UMI consensuses were aligned to TRA and TRB V and J templates and assembled into clonotypes. A clonotype was counted as expanded or contracted only when both edgeR and NoisET called the clonotype significant, with the noise models trained on biological replicates. For edgeR calls, a false discovery rate-adjusted p below 0.01 and a log2 fold-change threshold of 1 were applied. As an exploratory analysis of dynamics, max-normalized trajectories of the 1000 most abundant clonotypes were examined with PCA combined with hierarchical clustering. Each responding clone was given a CD4 or CD8 phenotype based on the CD4+ and CD8+ repertoires, which had been sequenced separately. The public reads were reanalyzed by TCRdb: fastp trimming at Q25, MiXCR alignment, in-frame beta chains only. Every entry covers one CDR3 protein and lists the most common genes and DNA from its rows. TCRdb's processing, not the study's, gives the V and J calls here. In this sample the table shows roughly 350,000 distinct CDR3 sequences, under 30% of which occur a single time. Roughly 12% of the sample goes to the ten largest clones.

This TCR was sampled from an adult woman who had mild COVID-19 (a few samples of this study predate the infection). The sample titles of this study are shuffled in the database, so cell type and time point are left out; the donor was told from shared clones. The V and J genes are TRBV5-1 and TRBJ2-5; 11 central bases correspond to TRBD2. The sample comprised PBMCs or a T cell subset sorted from them (not recorded which). The DNA reads TGCGCCAGCAGCTTGTCAACTAGCGGGGGAGAGACCCAGTACTTC. Translated, this gives CASSLSTSGGETQYF.